This T cell receptor beta chain was recovered during a study of CD8 T cells in Susac syndrome (dated by TCRdb to between 2017 and 2020). In the study overall: Repertoire sequencing was used to test whether CD8+ T cell activation and differentiation in Susac syndrome was antigen driven. CD8+ T cell repertoire clonality was compared between fewer than 13 healthy donors, around 14 Susac syndrome patients and about 15 multiple sclerosis patients. The study at large found these results: The number of individuals in the TCR sequencing and HLA analysis was recognized as being relatively small.

Peripheral blood CD8+ and CD4+ T cells from healthy donors, Susac syndrome patients and multiple sclerosis patients were profiled using high-throughput TCR beta sequencing. The multiple sclerosis controls were treatment-naive patients who had stable or active relapsing-remitting disease and met the revised McDonald criteria. Bulk CD8+ and CD4+ T cells were purified by magnetic negative isolation, whereas CD8+ TEMRA cells were enriched by FACS. Blood was collected in EDTA tubes and processed within 24 hours, with PBMCs isolated through density gradient centrifugation. PBMCs destined for TCR sequencing were cryopreserved in liquid nitrogen and later thawed in a 37 °C water bath. The sorted or isolated CD4+, CD8+ and CD8+ TEMRA cells reached a purity of at least 90%. Compared with germline, V lacks 7 bases and J lacks 0 bases; bases without a gene match: 15. CDR1 and CDR2 (MDHEN, SYDVKM) derive from the germline V gene. The CDR3, cysteine through phenylalanine, is 19 amino acids long. The DNA shown is the 57-base CDR3, in frame from base 1.

Details on this clonotype: Its antigen is still unknown. No per-base quality is available; no much larger clone lies one base away.

RNA was extracted using the RNeasy kit, and roughly 0.5 to 1 microgram was reverse transcribed with random hexamers. The immunoSEQ multiplex PCR assay, covering 54 Vbeta and 13 Jbeta segments, was used to amplify TCR beta CDR3 regions. PCR amplification bias was corrected using a synthetic template baseline for primer optimization and computational correction. The authors' pipeline ran thus. Only productive sequences were kept, with reads annotated to V, D and J genes according to IMGT and analyzed in immunoSEQ Analyzer. Clonality was calculated as one minus the Shannon entropy normalized by log2 of the number of productive unique sequences. For each patient and control, public and private clones were evaluated within the 100 most prevalent clones. Susac-specific clones were defined as absent from healthy and MS cohorts, 850 to 1,300 published viral clones and other ImmuneACCESS disease sequences. The public sequencing data were trimmed at Q25 with fastp and processed into clonotypes with MiXCR by TCRdb, which kept only in-frame beta chains. Every entry covers one CDR3 protein and lists the most common genes and DNA from its rows. The V and J calls come from TCRdb's annotation, not from the publication. This sample comprises about 430,000 distinct CDR3 sequences, around 83% of them detected only once. The ten largest clones represent about 0.12% of the sample.

Specimen: CD8+ T cells from PBMCs. The chain links TRBV28 with TRBJ2-6; a stretch of 7 junction bases matches TRBD1. The TCR originated in a human donor with multiple sclerosis. The nucleotides are TGTGCCAGCATGTTCCGTCCCGGGACAGTTTTCTCTGGGGCCAACGTCCTGACTTTC. This translates into CASMFRPGTVFSGANVLTF.